This TCR beta chain appears in the sequencing data of a study of cytomegalovirus exposure and HLA in healthy donors. About the study: A preliminary data release comprised roughly 80 million unique TCRs obtained from HLA-typed donors.

Study-wide results and caveats: What a later analysis showed was that several of the most significant clusters appeared linked to common viral pathogens. Cytomegalovirus association was assigned to about 150 TCR beta chains. Analysis was carried out at a later point, and it linked a missense DCLRE1C variant to TCR beta V- and J-gene trimming.

Worth noting for this clone: The antigen is not known.

The PCR used 60 Vbeta and 13 Jbeta primers. TCRdb's table, derived via immunoSEQ multiplex PCR, lists solely in-frame clones and lacks some. This table has some 170,000 clones, about 83% appearing once. Sequencing was carried out using PBMCs. The sequence was obtained from a female donor in good health and CMV-seronegative.

The CDR3 DNA is TGTGCCAGCAGTCAAACGACTCCGGCCCGAACCACTTTCTTT. Translating gives CASSQTTPARTTFF. The chain carries TRBV28 and TRBJ1-1, with D uncertain. The CDR3 is 14 residues long. V lost 5 bases and J 12 bases, leaving 22 bases between the germline ends. Germline CDR1 MDHEN, CDR2 SYDVKM.